This T cell receptor beta chain was documented in a study of blood T cell repertoires in COVID-19. The CDR3 runs 12 residues. Germline V gene data show CDR1 as LGHNT and CDR2 as FRNRAP. V gave up 8 bases and J gave up 1 base, with 8 bases separating them. Each recovered donor of Cohort 3 presented with two negative PCRs, clearance, or symptom resolution. Assay: immunoSEQ multiplex PCR; the TCRdb copy retains only in-frame clones and omits some. The sample has a few hundred thousand clones; 87% are singletons. Sequenced input: PBMCs or T cells enriched from blood (not recorded which). The sequence derives from a woman under 40 who had recovered from COVID-19. V gene TRBV12-5 combines with J gene TRBJ1-2; D unclear. CDR3 amino acids: CASTDFNYGYTF. CDR3 bases: TGTGCTAGTACCGACTTTAACTATGGCTACACCTTC. Full variable domain (rest looked up from reference TRBV12-5 and TRBJ1-2): DARVTQTPRHKVTEMGQEVTMRCQPILGHNTVFWYRQTMMQGLELLAYFRNRAPLDDSGMPKDRFSAEMPDATLATLKIQPSEPRDSAVYFCASTDFNYGYTFGSGTRLTVV.